Reported below is one T cell receptor (beta chain). The sample holds one count of this clone. Its antigen is still unknown. No base quality information exists; no much larger clone differs at one position. This specimen's time point label, interpreted: pre-treatment sample, taken before nivolumab and TIL therapy. Adults with stage 4 NSCLC were enrolled in a dual-center phase I trial from late 2017 to early 2020. The samples were obtained from a phase I trial that was single-arm and open-label and tested tumor-infiltrating lymphocyte therapy combined with nivolumab in advanced non-small cell lung cancer. Mononuclear cells from blood collected in EDTA tubes were isolated on a Ficoll gradient and snap-frozen as pellets, and DNA was then extracted using a Qiagen mini-prep kit. V loses 7 bases of germline sequence and J loses 2 bases, and the interval between the two ends is 12 bases. CDR1 MNHNS and CDR2 SASEGT were looked up in the germline V gene. Including the terminal cysteine and phenylalanine, the CDR3 comprises 14 residues. Of the read, only the CDR3 DNA is kept; its 42 bases are in frame from base 1.

The data derive from a study of TIL therapy for anti-PD-1-resistant metastatic lung cancer (dated by TCRdb to about 2021). About the study as a whole: Before any PD-1/PD-L1 blockade was given, tumors were harvested, nivolumab was then administered, and patients who progressed went on to receive lymphodepletion, an infusion of expanded TIL, and IL-2. T cell receptor beta sequencing of tumor and peripheral blood served to follow clonotypes across the tumor, the expanded TIL product, and serial blood samples. Across the cohort, whole-exome sequencing showed a median non-synonymous tumor mutation burden of roughly 1.5 mutations per megabase. Enrolled patients had a median age of around 58 years (range roughly 38-80) and a median tumor PD-L1 proportion score of around 5.6%. The cohort was composed predominantly of lung adenocarcinoma, with a few EGFR-mutant and two ALK-rearranged tumors included, and half of patients were identified as current or former smokers.

The paper's findings and limits, for the study overall: The cohort was highly selected, with more treatment-naive, never-smoker and oncogene-addicted patients than typical, limiting generalizability. The study protocol defined all tumor marker inferences as exploratory. Clonotypes from the infused TIL partially replaced the baseline peripheral repertoire and then declined over months, and persistence showed no apparent association with response.

The immunoSEQ v3 hsTCRB kit was used to amplify TCR beta CDR3 regions from genomic DNA through bias-controlled multiplex PCR. An Illumina NextSeq 500 was used to sequence the TCR libraries, reaching around 1.8 million read pairs at survey level or about 4.5-6 million at deep level. The source study handled its data this way. Clonality was reported by immunoSEQ Analyzer software, which also assigned V, D and J genes and filtered out non-productive sequences. Repertoires were compared using productive Simpson clonality and Morisita overlap index of productive TRB rearrangements between infused TIL and blood. Absolute clonotype counts in blood were estimated as lymphocyte count times CD3+ fraction times the clone's productive frequency. This is the immuneACCESS table as TCRdb keeps it, with only in-frame sequences that have V and J called. A part of the clones is gone; compared with another copy, unresolved V genes explain less than half, and the rest is unexplained. From that table come the V and J calls and clone size; the DNA was used to work out D and trimming. Within this sample are 30,000 or so clones, with 60% to 80% of them counted one time only. The ten most abundant clones make up around 2.5% of the sample.

The sequences come from blood, collected at baseline. The sequence links TRBV6-1 to TRBJ1-3, with the D gene call left open. The sequence was obtained from a woman aged 30-79 years with non-small cell lung cancer. The CDR3 protein sequence reads: CASTPVITGNTIYF. The DNA sequence reads TGTGCCAGCACCCCCGTTATTACTGGAAACACCATATATTTT.